This is a list of T cell receptor beta chains from one sample in a study of blood T cell repertoires in COVID-19. The data were produced by immunoSEQ multiplex PCR, yet TCRdb's version contains in-frame clones alone and is incomplete. This sample carries just over 70,000 clones, around 80% of them seen once, and the ten largest clones take around a sixth. Sample: peripheral blood. All receptors come from a man aged 70 or older who had recovered from COVID-19. The CDR3 runs from the conserved cysteine through the conserved F or W. Where a row states a size, it is once, few, many or the class of an expanded clone; other rows omit it.

V gene	CDR3 length	clone size	J gene	CDR3 protein
TRBV19	16	-	TRBJ2-2	CASTPGLRANTGELFF
TRBV6-2/TRBV6-3	13	-	TRBJ2-2	CASSPRTAGELFF
TRBV5-1	14	-	TRBJ2-5	CASRVGDRQETQYF
TRBV5-4	13	few	TRBJ1-1	CASMIQGNTEAFF
TRBV6-5	15	-	TRBJ2-1	CASSYIRGTANEQFF
TRBV7-7	16	-	TRBJ2-5	CASSLEVAGVRETQYF
TRBV12-3/TRBV12-4	13	-	TRBJ2-5	CASSLGAEETQYF
TRBV5-5	17	-	TRBJ2-7	CASSLLKGTSGSDEQYF
TRBV9	15	-	TRBJ2-1	CASSVGTSGYNEQFF
TRBV3-1/TRBV3-2	14	-	TRBJ1-1	CASSRGQGRTEAFF
TRBV28	16	-	TRBJ2-3	CASTRERGGGTDTQYF
TRBV6-5	16	once	TRBJ1-2	CASSYSGHEPSYGYTF
TRBV14	13	-	TRBJ1-4	CASSSSRGEKLFF
TRBV6-5	15	-	TRBJ2-5	CATEMGGSGQETQYF
TRBV18	16	once	TRBJ2-4	CASSPEAPSGSYPQYF